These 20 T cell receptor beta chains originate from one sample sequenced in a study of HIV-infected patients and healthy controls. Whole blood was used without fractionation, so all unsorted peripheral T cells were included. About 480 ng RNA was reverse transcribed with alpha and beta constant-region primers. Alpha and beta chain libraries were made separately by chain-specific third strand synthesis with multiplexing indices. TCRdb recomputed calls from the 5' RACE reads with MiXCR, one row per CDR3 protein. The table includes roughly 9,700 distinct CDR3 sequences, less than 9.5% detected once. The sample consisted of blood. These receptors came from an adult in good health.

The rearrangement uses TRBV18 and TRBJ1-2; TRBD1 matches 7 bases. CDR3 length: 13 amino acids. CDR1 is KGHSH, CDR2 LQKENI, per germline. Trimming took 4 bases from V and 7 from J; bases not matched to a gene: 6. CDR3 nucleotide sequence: TGTGCCAGCTCACAAACGGGACAGACTGGCTACACCTTC. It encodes CASSQTGQTGYTF.

The CDR3 loop reads CASSSRQLSNQPQHF. In DNA, the CDR3 is TGTGCCAGCAGTTCCAGACAGTTAAGCAATCAGCCCCAGCATTTT. The J gene is TRBJ1-5, the V gene TRBV12-3 or TRBV12-4; TRBD1 might be the D (5 bases). Trimming shortened V by 4 bases and J by 1 base, and 11 bases separated the two germline ends. The CDR3 extends over 15 amino acids.

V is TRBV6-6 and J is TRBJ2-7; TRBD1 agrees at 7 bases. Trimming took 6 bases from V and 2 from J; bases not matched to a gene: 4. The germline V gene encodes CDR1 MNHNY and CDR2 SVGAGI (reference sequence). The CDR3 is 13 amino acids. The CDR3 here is CASRRDRAYEQYF. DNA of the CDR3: TGTGCCAGCAGAAGGGACAGAGCCTACGAGCAGTACTTC.

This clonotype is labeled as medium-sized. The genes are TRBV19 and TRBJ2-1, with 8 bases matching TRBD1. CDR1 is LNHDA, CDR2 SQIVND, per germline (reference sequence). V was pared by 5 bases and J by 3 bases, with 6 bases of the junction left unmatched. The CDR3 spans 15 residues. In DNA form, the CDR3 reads TGTGCCAGTAGTCCCCCGGGACAGGACTACAATGAGCAGTTCTTC. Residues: CASSPPGQDYNEQFF.

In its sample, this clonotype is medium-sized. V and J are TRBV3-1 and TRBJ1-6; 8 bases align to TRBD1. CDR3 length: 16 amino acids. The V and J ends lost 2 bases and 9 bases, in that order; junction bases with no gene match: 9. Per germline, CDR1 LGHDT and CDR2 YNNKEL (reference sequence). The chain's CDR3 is CASSQSDRGIRSPLHF. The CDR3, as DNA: TGTGCCAGCAGCCAATCTGACAGGGGAATCCGTTCACCCCTCCACTTT.

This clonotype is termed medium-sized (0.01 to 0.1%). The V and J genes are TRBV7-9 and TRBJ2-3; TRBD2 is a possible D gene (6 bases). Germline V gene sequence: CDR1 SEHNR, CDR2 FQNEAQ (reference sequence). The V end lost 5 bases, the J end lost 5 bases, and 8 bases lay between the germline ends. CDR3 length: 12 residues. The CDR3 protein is CASSPGGDTQYF. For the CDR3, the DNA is TGTGCCAGCAGCCCCGGGGGAGATACGCAGTATTTT.

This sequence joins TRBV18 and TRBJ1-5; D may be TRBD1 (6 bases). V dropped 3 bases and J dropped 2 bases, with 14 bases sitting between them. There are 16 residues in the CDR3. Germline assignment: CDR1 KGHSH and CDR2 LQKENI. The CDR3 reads CASSPGQSSGNQPQHF. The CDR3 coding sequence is TGTGCCAGCTCACCCGGACAGTCAAGCGGCAATCAGCCCCAGCATTTT.

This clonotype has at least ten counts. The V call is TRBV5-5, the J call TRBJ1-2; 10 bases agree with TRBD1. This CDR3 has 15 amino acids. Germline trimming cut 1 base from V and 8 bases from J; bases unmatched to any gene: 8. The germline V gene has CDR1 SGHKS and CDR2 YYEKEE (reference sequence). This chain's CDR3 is CASSLPQRTGGGYTF. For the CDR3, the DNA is TGTGCCAGCAGCTTGCCCCAACGGACAGGGGGAGGCTACACCTTC. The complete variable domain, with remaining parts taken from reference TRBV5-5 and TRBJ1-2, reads DAGVTQSPTHLIKTRGQQVTLRCSPISGHKSVSWYQQVLGQGPQFIFQYYEKEERGRGNFPDRFSARQFPNYSSELNVNALLLGDSALYLCASSLPQRTGGGYTFGSGTRLTVV.

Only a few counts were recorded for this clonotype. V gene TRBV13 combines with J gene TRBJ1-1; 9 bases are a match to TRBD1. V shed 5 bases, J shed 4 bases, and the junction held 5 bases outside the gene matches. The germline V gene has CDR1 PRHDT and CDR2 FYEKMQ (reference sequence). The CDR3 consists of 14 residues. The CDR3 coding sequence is TGTGCCAGCAGCGGGGGACAGGGTAGCACTGAAGCTTTCTTT. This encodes CASSGGQGSTEAFF.

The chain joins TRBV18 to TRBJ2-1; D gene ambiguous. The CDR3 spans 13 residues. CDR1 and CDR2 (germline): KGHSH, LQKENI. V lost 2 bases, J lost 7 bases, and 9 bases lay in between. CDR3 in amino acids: CASSPGNLNEQFF. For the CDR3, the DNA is TGTGCCAGCTCACCAGGAAACTTGAATGAGCAGTTCTTC.

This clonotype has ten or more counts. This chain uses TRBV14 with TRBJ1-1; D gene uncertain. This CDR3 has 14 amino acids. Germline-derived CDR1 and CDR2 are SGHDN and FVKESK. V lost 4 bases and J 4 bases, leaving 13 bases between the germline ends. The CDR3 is CASSRLGFVTEAFF. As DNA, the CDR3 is TGTGCCAGCAGCCGCCTAGGGTTTGTCACTGAAGCTTTCTTT. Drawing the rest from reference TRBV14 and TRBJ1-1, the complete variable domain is EAGVTQFPSHSVIEKGQTVTLRCDPISGHDNLYWYRRVMGKEIKFLLHFVKESKQDESGMPNNRFLAERTGGTYSTLKVQPAELEDSGVYFCASSRLGFVTEAFFGQGTRLTVV.

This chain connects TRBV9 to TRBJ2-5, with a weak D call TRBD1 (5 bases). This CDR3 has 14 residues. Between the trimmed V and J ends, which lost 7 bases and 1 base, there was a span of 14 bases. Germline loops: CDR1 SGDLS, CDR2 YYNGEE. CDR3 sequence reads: CASGPGHSQETQYF. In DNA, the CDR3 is TGTGCCAGCGGGCCCGGACACAGCCAAGAGACCCAGTACTTC.

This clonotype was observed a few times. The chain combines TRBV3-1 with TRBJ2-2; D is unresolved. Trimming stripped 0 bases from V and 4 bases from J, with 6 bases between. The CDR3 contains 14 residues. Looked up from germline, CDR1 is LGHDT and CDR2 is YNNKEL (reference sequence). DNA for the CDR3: TGTGCCAGCAGCCAAGATGCGTTCACCGGGGAGCTGTTTTTT. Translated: CASSQDAFTGELFF.

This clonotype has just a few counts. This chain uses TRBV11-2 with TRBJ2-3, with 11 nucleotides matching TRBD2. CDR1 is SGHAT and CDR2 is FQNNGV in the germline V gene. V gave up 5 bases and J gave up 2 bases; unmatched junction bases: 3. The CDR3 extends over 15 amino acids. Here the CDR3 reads CASSSSGGDTDTQYF. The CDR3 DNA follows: TGTGCCAGCAGCAGTAGCGGGGGGGACACAGATACGCAGTATTTT. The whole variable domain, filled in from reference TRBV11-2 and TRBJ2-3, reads EAGVAQSPRYKIIEKRQSVAFWCNPISGHATLYWYQQILGQGPKLLIQFQNNGVVDDSQLPKDRFSAERLKGVDSTLKIQPAKLEDSAVYLCASSSSGGDTDTQYFGPGTRLTVL.

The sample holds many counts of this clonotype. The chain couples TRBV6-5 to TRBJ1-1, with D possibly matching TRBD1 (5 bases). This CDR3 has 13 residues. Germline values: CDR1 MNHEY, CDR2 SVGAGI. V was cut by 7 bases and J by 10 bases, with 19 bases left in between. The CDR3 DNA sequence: TGTGCCAGCACCCCAGCTGCGGGACGGGGAGCTTTCTTT. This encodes CASTPAAGRGAFF.

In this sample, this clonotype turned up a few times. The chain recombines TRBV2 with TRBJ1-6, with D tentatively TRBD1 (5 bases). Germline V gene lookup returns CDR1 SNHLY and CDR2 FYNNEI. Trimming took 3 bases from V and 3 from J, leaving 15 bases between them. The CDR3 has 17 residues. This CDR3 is CASSDREMFLYNSPLHF. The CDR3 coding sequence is TGTGCCAGCAGTGACAGGGAAATGTTCCTCTATAATTCACCCCTCCACTTT.

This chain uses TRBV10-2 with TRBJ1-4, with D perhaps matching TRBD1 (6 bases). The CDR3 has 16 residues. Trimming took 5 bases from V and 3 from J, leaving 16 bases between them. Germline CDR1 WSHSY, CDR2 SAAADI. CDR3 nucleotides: TGCGCCAGCAGTTCGGAACAGGGTCGGGCTAATGAAAAACTGTTTTTT. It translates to CASSSEQGRANEKLFF.

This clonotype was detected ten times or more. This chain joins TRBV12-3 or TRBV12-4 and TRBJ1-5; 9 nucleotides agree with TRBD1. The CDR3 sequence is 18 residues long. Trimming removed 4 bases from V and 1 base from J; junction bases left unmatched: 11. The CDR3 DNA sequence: TGTGCCAGCAGTTCCATAAACAGGGGGCGCTTAAGCAATCAGCCCCAGCATTTT. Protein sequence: CASSSINRGRLSNQPQHF.

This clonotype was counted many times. CDR3 nucleotides: TGCAGCGTTGAAAACAGCGGGGGGGGTTACAATGAGCAGTTCTTC. Amino acid sequence: CSVENSGGGYNEQFF. The chain uses TRBV29-1 and TRBJ2-1; 10 nucleotides agree with TRBD2. Losses at the gene ends were 2 bases for V and 4 bases for J; bases not matched to a gene: 5. The germline gives CDR1 SQVTM, CDR2 ANQGSEA. The CDR3 extends over 15 amino acids.

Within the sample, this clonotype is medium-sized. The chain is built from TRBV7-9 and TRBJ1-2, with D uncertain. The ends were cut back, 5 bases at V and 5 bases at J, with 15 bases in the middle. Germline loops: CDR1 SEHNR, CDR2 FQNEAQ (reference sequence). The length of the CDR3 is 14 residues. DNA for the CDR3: TGTGCCAGCAGCCCTGACGGCACCTCTTATGGCTACACCTTC. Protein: CASSPDGTSYGYTF.